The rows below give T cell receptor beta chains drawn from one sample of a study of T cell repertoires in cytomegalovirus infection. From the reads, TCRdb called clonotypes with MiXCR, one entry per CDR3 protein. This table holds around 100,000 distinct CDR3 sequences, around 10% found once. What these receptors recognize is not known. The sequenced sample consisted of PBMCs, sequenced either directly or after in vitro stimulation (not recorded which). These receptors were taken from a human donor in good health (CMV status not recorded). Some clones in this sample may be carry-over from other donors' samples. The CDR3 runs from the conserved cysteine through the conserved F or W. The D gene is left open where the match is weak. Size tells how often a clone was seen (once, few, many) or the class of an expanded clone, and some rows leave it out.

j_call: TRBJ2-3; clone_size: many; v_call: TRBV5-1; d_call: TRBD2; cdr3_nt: TGCGCCAGCAGCTTCGATCACGCGCTAGCGGGAGATACGCAGTATTTT; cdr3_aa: CASSFDHALAGDTQYF
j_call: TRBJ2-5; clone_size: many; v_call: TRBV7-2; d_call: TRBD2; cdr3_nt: TGTGCCAGCAGCCCTGGGACTAGCGGGAGAGAGACCCAGTACTTC; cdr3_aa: CASSPGTSGRETQYF
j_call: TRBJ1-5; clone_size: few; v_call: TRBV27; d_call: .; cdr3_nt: TGTGCCAGCAGTGGACAGAACAATCAGCCCCAGCATTTT; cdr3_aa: CASSGQNNQPQHF
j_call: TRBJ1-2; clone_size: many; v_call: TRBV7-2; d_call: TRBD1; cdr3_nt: TGTGCCAGCAGCTCACTACAGGGGCGGGATGGCTACACCTTC; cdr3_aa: CASSSLQGRDGYTF
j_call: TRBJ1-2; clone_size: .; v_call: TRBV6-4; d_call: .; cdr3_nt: TGTGTCAGCCGACCCGACAATTCTGTCTATGGCTACACCTTC; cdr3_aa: CVSRPDNSVYGYTF
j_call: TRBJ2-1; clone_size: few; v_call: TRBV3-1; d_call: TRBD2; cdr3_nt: TGTGCCAGCAGCCAAGGGACTAGCGGGTATTACAATGAGCAGTTCTTC; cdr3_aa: CASSQGTSGYYNEQFF
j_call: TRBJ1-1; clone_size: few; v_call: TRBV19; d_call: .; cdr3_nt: TGTGCCAGTAGTATGAGTCCCCCCACTGAAGCTTTCTTT; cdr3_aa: CASSMSPPTEAFF
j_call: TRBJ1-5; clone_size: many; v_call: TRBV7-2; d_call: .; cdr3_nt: TGTGCCAGCAGCCCCCGGGAAGGGTTGGGCAATCAGCCCCAGCATTTT; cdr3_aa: CASSPREGLGNQPQHF
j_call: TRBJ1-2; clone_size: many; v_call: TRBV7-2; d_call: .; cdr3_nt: TGTGCAGTCAGGTCCTCCGATGGCTACACCTTC; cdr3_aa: CAVRSSDGYTF
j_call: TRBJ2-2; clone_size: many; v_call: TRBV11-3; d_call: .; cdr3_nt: TGTGCCAGCAGCGCCGGGTGGGATTCCGGGGAGCTGTTTTTT; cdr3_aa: CASSAGWDSGELFF
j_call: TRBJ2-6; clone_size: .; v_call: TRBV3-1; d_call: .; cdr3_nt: TGTGCCAGCAGACGTCTAGGGGCCAACGTCCTGACTTTC; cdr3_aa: CASRRLGANVLTF
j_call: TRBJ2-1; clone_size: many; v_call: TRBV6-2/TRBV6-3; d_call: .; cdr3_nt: TGTGCCAGCAGTTTGGAGGGCTCCTACAATGAGCAGTTCTTC; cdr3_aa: CASSLEGSYNEQFF
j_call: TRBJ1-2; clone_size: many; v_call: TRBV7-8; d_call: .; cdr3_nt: TGTGCCAGCAGCTTAGATCTGGACTATGGCTACACCTTC; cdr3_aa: CASSLDLDYGYTF
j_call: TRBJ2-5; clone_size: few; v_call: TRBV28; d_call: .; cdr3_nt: TGTGCCAGCAGTTTCACCTTGGCCCAGGGGACCCAGTACTTC; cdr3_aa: CASSFTLAQGTQYF
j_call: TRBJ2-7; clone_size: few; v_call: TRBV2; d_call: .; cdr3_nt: TGTGCCAGCATGCGGCAACAAACCGGTAACGAGAAGTACTTC; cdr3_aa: CASMRQQTGNEKYF
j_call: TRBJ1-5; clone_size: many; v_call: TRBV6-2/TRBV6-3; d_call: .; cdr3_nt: TGTGCCAGCAGTTACACCGGGAGAATGAATCAGCCCCAGCATTTT; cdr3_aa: CASSYTGRMNQPQHF
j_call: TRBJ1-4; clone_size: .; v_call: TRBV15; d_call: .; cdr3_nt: TGTGCCACCAGCAGAGCCCGGGACGGACTTAATGAAAAACTGTTTTTT; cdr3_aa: CATSRARDGLNEKLFF
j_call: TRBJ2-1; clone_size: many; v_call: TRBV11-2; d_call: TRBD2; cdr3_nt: TGTGCCAGCAGCTTAGATGGGGAGCGGGGTGCCTACAATGAGCAGTTCTTC; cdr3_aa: CASSLDGERGAYNEQFF
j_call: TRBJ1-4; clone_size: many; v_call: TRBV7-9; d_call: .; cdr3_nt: TGTGCCAGCAGCCCCGGGACAACTGGAGCTAATGAAAAACTGTTTTTT; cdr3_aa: CASSPGTTGANEKLFF
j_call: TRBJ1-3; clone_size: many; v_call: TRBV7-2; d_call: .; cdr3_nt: TGTGCCAGCAGCGAGATGAGCTCTGGAAACACCATATATTTT; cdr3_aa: CASSEMSSGNTIYF
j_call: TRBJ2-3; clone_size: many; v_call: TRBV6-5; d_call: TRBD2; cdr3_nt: TGTGCCAGCAGTTACTACGGGACTAGCGGGAGCACAGATACGCAGTATTTT; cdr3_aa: CASSYYGTSGSTDTQYF
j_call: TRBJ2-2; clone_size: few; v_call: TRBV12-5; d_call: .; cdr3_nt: TGTGCTAGTGGTTTGGTGGTGGGGCCGAACACCGGGGAGCTGTTTTTT; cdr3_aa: CASGLVVGPNTGELFF
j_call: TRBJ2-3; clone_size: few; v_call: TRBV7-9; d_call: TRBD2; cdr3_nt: TGTGCCAGCAGCTTACGGCGGGAGTATATGACAGATACGCAGTATTTT; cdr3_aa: CASSLRREYMTDTQYF
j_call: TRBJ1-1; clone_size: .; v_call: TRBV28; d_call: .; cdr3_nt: TGTGCCAGCAGTTTGAACCAGGGGAAGACTGAAGCTTTCTTT; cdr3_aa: CASSLNQGKTEAFF
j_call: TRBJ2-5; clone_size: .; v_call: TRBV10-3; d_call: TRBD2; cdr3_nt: TGTGCCATCGCGGGACTAGGGGCCCCCGAGACCCAGTACTTC; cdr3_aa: CAIAGLGAPETQYF
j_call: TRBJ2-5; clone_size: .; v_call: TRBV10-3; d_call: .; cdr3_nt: TGTGCCATCAGTGAGCGGGAGACGGAGACCCAGTACTTC; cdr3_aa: CAISERETETQYF
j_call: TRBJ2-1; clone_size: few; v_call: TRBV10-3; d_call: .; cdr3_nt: TGTGCCATCAGTGGATCCTCCGAGCAGTTCTTC; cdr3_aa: CAISGSSEQFF
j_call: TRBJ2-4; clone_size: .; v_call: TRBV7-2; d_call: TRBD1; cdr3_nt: TGTGCCAGCAGCTCACTAGGACAGGGGGCAAACATTCAGTACTTC; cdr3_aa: CASSSLGQGANIQYF
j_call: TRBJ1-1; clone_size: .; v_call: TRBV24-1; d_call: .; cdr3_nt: TGTGCCACCAGTGGGTCAGGCGACACTGAAGCTTTCTTT; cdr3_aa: CATSGSGDTEAFF